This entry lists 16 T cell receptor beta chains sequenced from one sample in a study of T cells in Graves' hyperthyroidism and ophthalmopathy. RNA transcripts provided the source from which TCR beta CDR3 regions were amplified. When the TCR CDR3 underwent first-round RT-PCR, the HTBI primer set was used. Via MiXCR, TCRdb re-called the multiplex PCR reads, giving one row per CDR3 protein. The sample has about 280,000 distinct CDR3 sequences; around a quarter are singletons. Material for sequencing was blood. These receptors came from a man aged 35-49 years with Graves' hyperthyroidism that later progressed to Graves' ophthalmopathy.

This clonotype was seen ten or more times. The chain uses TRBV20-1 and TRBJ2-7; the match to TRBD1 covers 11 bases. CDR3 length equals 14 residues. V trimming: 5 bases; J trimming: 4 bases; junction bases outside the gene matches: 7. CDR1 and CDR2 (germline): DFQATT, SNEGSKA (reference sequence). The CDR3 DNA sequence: TGCAGTGCTCAGAGAGGGACAGGGGGTTACGAGCAGTACTTC. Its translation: CSAQRGTGGYEQYF.

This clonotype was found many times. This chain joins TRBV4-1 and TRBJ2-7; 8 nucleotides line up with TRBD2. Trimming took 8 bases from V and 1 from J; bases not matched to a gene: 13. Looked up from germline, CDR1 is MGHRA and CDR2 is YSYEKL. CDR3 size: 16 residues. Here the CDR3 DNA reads TGCGCCAGCTCTTGGCATGTGACTAGCGAGTCCTACGAGCAGTACTTC. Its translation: CASSWHVTSESYEQYF.

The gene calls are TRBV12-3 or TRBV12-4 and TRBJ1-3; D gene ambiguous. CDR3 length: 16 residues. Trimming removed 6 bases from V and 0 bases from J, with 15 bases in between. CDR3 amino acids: CASRKEAVHSGNTIYF. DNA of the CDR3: TGTGCCAGCAGAAAAGAGGCCGTACACTCTGGAAACACCATATATTTT.

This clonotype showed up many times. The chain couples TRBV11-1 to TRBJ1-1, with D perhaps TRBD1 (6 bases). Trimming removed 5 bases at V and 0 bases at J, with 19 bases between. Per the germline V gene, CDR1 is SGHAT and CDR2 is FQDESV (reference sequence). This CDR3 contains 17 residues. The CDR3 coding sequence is TGTGCCAGCAGCCCTAGGCCGGGACACAACATGAACACTGAAGCTTTCTTT. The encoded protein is CASSPRPGHNMNTEAFF.

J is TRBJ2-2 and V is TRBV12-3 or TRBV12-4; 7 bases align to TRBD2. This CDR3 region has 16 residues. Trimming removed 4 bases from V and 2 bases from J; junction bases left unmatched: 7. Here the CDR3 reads CASSSGGNLNTGELFF. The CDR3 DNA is TGTGCCAGCAGTTCGGGAGGAAACTTAAACACCGGGGAGCTGTTTTTT.

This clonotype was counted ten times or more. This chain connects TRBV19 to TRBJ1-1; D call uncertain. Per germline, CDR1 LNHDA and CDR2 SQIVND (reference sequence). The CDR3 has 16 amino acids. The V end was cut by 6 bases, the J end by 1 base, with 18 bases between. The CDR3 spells CASRYVAGDSNTEAFF. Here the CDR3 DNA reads TGTGCCAGTAGATACGTGGCAGGCGATTCGAACACTGAAGCTTTCTTT.

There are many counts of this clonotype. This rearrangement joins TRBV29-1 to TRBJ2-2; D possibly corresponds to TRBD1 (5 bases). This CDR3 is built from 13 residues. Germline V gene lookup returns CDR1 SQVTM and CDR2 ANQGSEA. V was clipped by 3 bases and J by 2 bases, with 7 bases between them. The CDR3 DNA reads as TGCAGCGTTGATCAGGGAAACACCGGGGAGCTGTTTTTT. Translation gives CSVDQGNTGELFF.

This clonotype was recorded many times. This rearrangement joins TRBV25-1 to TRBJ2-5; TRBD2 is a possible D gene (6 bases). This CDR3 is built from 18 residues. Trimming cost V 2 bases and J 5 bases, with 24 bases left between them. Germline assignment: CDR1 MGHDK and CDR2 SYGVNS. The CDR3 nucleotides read TGTGCCAGCAGTGAAGGGGGGAGGCCCGATGGGGTTTGGGAGACCCAGTACTTC. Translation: CASSEGGRPDGVWETQYF.

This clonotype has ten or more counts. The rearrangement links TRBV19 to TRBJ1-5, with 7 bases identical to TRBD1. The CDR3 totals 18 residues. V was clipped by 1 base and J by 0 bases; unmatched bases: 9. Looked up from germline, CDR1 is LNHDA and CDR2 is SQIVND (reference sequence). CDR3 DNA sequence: TGTGCCAGTAGTATAGGGGTTGGGACAGCTTATAGCAATCAGCCCCAGCATTTT. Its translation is CASSIGVGTAYSNQPQHF.

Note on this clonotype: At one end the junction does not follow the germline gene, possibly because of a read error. DNA of the CDR3: TGCAGTGCTAATTCCTTTCGGGGTTACGACTACGAGCCGTACTTC. Protein sequence: CSANSFRGYDYEPYF. The V and J genes are TRBV20-1 and TRBJ2-7; tentatively, D is TRBD2 (5 bases). Germline V lookup: CDR1 DFQATT, CDR2 SNEGSKA (reference sequence). This CDR3 is 15 amino acids long.

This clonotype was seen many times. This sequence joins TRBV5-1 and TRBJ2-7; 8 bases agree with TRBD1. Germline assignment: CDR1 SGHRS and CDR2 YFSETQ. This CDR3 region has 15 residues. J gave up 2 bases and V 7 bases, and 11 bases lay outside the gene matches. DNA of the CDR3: TGCGCCAGCGGCAAAAACAGGGGACAGGCCTACGAGCAGTACTTC. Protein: CASGKNRGQAYEQYF.

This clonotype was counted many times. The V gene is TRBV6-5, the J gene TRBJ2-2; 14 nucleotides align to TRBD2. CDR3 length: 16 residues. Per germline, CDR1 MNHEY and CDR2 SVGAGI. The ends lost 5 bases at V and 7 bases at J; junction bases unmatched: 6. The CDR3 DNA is TGTGCCAGCAGTCCCGGGACTAGCGGGAGAAGCGGGGAGCTGTTTTTT. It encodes CASSPGTSGRSGELFF.

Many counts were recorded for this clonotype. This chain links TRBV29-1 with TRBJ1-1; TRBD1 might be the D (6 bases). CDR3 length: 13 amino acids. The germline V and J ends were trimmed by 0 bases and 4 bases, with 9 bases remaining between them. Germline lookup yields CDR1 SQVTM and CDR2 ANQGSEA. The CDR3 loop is CSVEEGGGTEAFF. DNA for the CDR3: TGCAGCGTTGAAGAAGGAGGGGGCACTGAAGCTTTCTTT.

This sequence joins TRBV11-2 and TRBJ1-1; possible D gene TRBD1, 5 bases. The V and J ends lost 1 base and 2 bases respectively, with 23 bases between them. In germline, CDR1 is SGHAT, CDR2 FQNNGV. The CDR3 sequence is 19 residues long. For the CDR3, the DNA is TGTGCCAGCAGCTTAGGAACTTTTGTGAAGGGTCGGGGCAACACTGAAGCTTTCTTT. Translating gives CASSLGTFVKGRGNTEAFF.

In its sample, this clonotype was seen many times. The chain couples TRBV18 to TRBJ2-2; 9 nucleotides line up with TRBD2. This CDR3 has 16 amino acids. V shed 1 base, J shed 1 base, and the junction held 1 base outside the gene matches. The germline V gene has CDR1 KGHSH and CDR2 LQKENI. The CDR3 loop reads CASSPRLAENTGELFF. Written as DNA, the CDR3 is TGTGCCAGCTCACCACGACTAGCGGAGAACACCGGGGAGCTGTTTTTT.

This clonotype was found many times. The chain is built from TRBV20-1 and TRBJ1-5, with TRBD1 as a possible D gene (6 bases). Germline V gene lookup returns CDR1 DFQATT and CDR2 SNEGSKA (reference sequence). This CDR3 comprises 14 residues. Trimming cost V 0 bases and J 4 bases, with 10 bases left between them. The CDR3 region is CSAREGQSNQPQHF. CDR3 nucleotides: TGCAGTGCTAGAGAGGGACAATCAAATCAGCCCCAGCATTTT.